Listed here are 25 T cell receptor beta chains from one sample, sequenced in a study of identical twins. TCRdb re-derived calls from the 5' RACE reads in MiXCR, one entry per CDR3 protein. The profile shows 1.5 million to 2 million distinct CDR3 sequences, under 35% of them singletons. Sequencing used cord blood. Source of these receptors: a newborn girl in good health.

The chain has TRBV19 and TRBJ2-5; D gene unclear. Trimming stripped 8 bases from V and 5 bases from J, with 15 bases between. The CDR3 totals 13 residues. Germline CDR1 reads LNHDA; CDR2 reads SQIVND (reference sequence). CDR3 loop: CASGPEVGETQYF. CDR3 coding DNA: TGTGCCAGTGGACCCGAGGTGGGGGAGACCCAGTACTTC. The variable domain in full, completed from reference TRBV19 and TRBJ2-5, reads DGGITQSPKYLFRKEGQNVTLSCEQNLNHDAMYWYRQDPGQGLRLIYYSQIVNDFQKGDIAEGYSVSREKKESFPLTVTSAQKNPTAFYLCASGPEVGETQYFGPGTRLLVL.

The chain joins TRBV20-1 to TRBJ1-1; D is ambiguous. CDR3 size: 8 residues. CDR1 is DFQATT, CDR2 SNEGSKA, per germline (reference sequence). V lost 2 bases and J lost 11, with 3 bases in between. The CDR3 bases are TGCAGTGCTAGAAGGGCTTTCTTT. Protein sequence: CSARRAFF.

The sample holds a few counts of this clonotype. The chain joins TRBV2 to TRBJ1-2, with D perhaps TRBD1 (6 bases). V was shortened by 7 bases and J by 1 base, with 19 bases between the two germline ends. Per germline, CDR1 SNHLY and CDR2 FYNNEI. The CDR3 sequence is 16 residues long. This CDR3 is CASKRGGNILNYGYTF. The CDR3 nucleotides are TGTGCCAGCAAGCGGGGGGGCAATATTCTTAACTATGGCTACACCTTC.

The chain uses TRBV12-3 or TRBV12-4 and TRBJ2-4; TRBD1 might be the D (5 bases). The CDR3 has 15 residues. The V end lost 1 base, the J end lost 1 base, and 8 bases lay between the germline ends. The CDR3 loop reads CASSLGAGAKNIQYF. The DNA for the CDR3 is TGTGCCAGCAGTTTAGGAGCAGGGGCCAAAAACATTCAGTACTTC.

This clonotype was observed at least ten times. The chain carries TRBV12-3 or TRBV12-4 and TRBJ2-5; 10 bases fit TRBD1. The junction had 10 bases not matched to a gene; V was cut back by 9 bases and J by 3 bases. CDR3 size: 15 residues. The CDR3 DNA reads TGTGCCAGTCAAAGGACAGGGGGATTAGAAGAGACCCAGTACTTC. This encodes CASQRTGGLEETQYF.

V gene TRBV6-6 combines with J gene TRBJ2-7, with 9 nucleotides matching TRBD1. Germline V gives CDR1 MNHNY, CDR2 SVGAGI (reference sequence). The CDR3 spans 15 residues. With 7 bases clipped from V and 1 base from J, the junction kept 8 bases outside the gene matches. The CDR3 protein is CASNSPGTGSYEQYF. CDR3 nucleotide sequence: TGTGCCAGCAATTCGCCCGGGACAGGGTCCTACGAGCAGTACTTC.

The rearrangement joins TRBV3-1 to TRBJ1-2, with 8 bases matching TRBD1. V dropped 4 bases and J dropped 7; count of bases not matched to a gene: 8. There are 14 residues in the CDR3. The germline V gene encodes CDR1 LGHDT and CDR2 YNNKEL (reference sequence). CDR3 nucleotide sequence: TGTGCCAGCAGCCCAAGCCCCGGGACAGGTGGCTACACCTTC. Translated, it gives CASSPSPGTGGYTF.

The table lists this clonotype with a few counts. The chain is built from TRBV5-1 and TRBJ2-1, with 12 bases that match TRBD2. Trimming removed 1 base from V and 5 bases from J; junction bases left unmatched: 4. The CDR3 covers 16 residues. Germline lookup yields CDR1 SGHRS and CDR2 YFSETQ. CDR3 amino acids: CASSLRLAGENNEQFF. In DNA form, the CDR3 reads TGCGCCAGCAGCTTGCGACTAGCGGGAGAAAACAATGAGCAGTTCTTC.

In its sample, this clonotype was seen a few times. The chain couples TRBV7-6 to TRBJ2-5; the D is unclear. Trimming shortened V by 1 base and J by 4 bases, and 10 bases separated the two germline ends. There are 14 residues in the CDR3. Germline CDR1 SGHVS, CDR2 FNYEAQ. This chain's CDR3 is CASSLGFLVETQYF. CDR3 DNA sequence: TGTGCCAGCAGCTTAGGGTTTTTGGTAGAGACCCAGTACTTC.

This clonotype was observed many times. The V gene is TRBV30, the J gene TRBJ1-1; a weak D match, TRBD1 (6 bases). Germline V gene sequence: CDR1 GTSNPN, CDR2 SVGIG (reference sequence). V was clipped by 0 bases and J by 1 base, with 6 bases between them. The CDR3 totals 13 residues. The CDR3 DNA is TGTGCCTGGAGTGTAGGGGGGAACACTGAAGCTTTCTTT. Protein sequence: CAWSVGGNTEAFF. The variable domain in full, completed from reference TRBV30 and TRBJ1-1, reads SQTIHQWPATLVQPVGSPLSLECTVEGTSNPNLYWYRQAAGRGLQLLFYSVGIGQISSEVPQNLSASRPQDRQFILSSKKLLLSDSGFYLCAWSVGGNTEAFFGQGTRLTVV.

This clonotype has a handful of counts. J is TRBJ1-2 and V is TRBV20-1; 11 bases agree with TRBD1. The germline gives CDR1 DFQATT, CDR2 SNEGSKA (reference sequence). With V trimmed by 5 bases and J by 0 bases, 2 bases remained unmatched. The CDR3 totals 14 residues. The CDR3 is CSAVDRGPNYGYTF. CDR3 bases: TGCAGTGCTGTGGACAGGGGGCCTAACTATGGCTACACCTTC.

The chain employs TRBV3-1 and TRBJ2-2; 9 bases map to TRBD2. Germline loops: CDR1 LGHDT, CDR2 YNNKEL (reference sequence). The CDR3 runs to 17 residues. The junction had 9 bases not matched to a gene; V was cut back by 1 base and J by 6 bases. This chain's CDR3 is CASSQGLAAGEAGELFF. DNA of the CDR3: TGTGCCAGCAGCCAAGGACTAGCGGCTGGGGAAGCCGGGGAGCTGTTTTTT.

This clonotype was detected a few times. V usage is TRBV2 and J usage is TRBJ2-2; D is unresolved. The germline CDR1 and CDR2 sequences are SNHLY and FYNNEI. V was shortened by 8 bases and J by 2 bases, with 6 bases between the two germline ends. The CDR3 has 12 amino acids. The CDR3 DNA reads as TGTGCCAGCCTGACTAACACCGGGGAGCTGTTTTTT. This translates into CASLTNTGELFF.

Remarks on this clonotype: This may come from a read error, since a much larger clone is one base off. V gene TRBV10-3 combines with J gene TRBJ2-5; D gene ambiguous. With the DNA end fitting TRBJ2-7 better, the J assignment may be wrong. Germline CDR1 is ENHRY and CDR2 is SYGVKD. CDR3 size: 13 residues. DNA for the CDR3: TGTACCATCAGTGAGTCCGGAACCTACGAGCAGTACTTC. It specifies CTISESGTYEQYF.

Concerning this clonotype itself: The junction differs from germline at one of its ends, possibly a read error. The chain uses TRBV3-1 and TRBJ2-5; D is unresolved. Germline loops: CDR1 LGHDT, CDR2 YNNKEL (reference sequence). CDR3 length equals 14 residues. The chain's CDR3 is CAGSQEQLKETQYF. The DNA for the CDR3 is TGTGCCGGCAGCCAAGAACAGCTAAAGGAGACCCAGTACTTC.

The V call is TRBV20-1, the J call TRBJ2-7; weak D call: TRBD2 (6 bases). The germline V gene encodes CDR1 DFQATT and CDR2 SNEGSKA (reference sequence). This CDR3 comprises 17 residues. The V gene lost 0 bases and the J gene lost 7 bases, with 25 bases spanning the gap. The CDR3 here is CSAREWASERTFNEQYF. The CDR3 DNA reads as TGCAGTGCTAGAGAATGGGCTAGCGAGAGAACCTTCAATGAGCAGTACTTC.

This clonotype was observed many times. The chain links TRBV3-1 to TRBJ1-2, with 7 bases fitting TRBD1. CDR3 length equals 14 residues. The J segment lost 3 bases and the V segment lost 3 bases, leaving 4 bases of the junction unmatched. The germline V gene encodes CDR1 LGHDT and CDR2 YNNKEL (reference sequence). CDR3 sequence: CASSHQGDYYGYTF. The CDR3 coding sequence is TGTGCCAGCAGCCATCAGGGGGACTACTATGGCTACACCTTC.

This clonotype was seen at least ten times. V and J are TRBV5-1 and TRBJ1-6; TRBD1 matches 11 bases. The V gene end was trimmed by 4 bases and the J gene end by 9 bases; junction bases not matched to a gene: 0. Per the germline V gene, CDR1 is SGHRS and CDR2 is YFSETQ. The CDR3 is 13 amino acids. CDR3 amino acids: CASSGQGASPLHF. The CDR3, as DNA: TGCGCCAGCAGCGGACAGGGGGCTTCACCCCTCCACTTT.

The V call is TRBV11-1, the J call TRBJ2-3; a weak D match, TRBD2 (5 bases). The length of the CDR3 is 15 residues. V was pared by 5 bases and J by 6 bases, with 18 bases between. Germline-derived CDR1 and CDR2 are SGHAT and FQDESV (reference sequence). CDR3 coding DNA: TGTGCCAGCAGCCATTACGTCGGGGTAACGGATACGCAGTATTTT. It specifies CASSHYVGVTDTQYF.

This clonotype was seen just once. Compared with germline, one end of the junction differs, possibly owing to a read error. The rearrangement links TRBV5-5 to TRBJ1-2; TRBD1 is a possible D gene (5 bases). The CDR3 sequence is 13 residues long. Germline loops: CDR1 SGHKS, CDR2 YYEKEE (reference sequence). The DNA of the CDR3 is TGTGCCAGCGGCTTGGGGGCTAACTATGGCTACACCTTC. Its protein product is CASGLGANYGYTF.

This clonotype was seen a few times. The chain carries TRBV7-2 and TRBJ1-5, with D unresolved. Trimming removed 1 base at V and 8 bases at J, with 9 bases between. This CDR3 is 13 amino acids long. Germline CDR1 SGHTA, CDR2 FQGNSA. The CDR3 is CASSLESAEPQHF. The CDR3 coding sequence is TGTGCCAGCAGCTTAGAGTCGGCTGAGCCCCAGCATTTT.

The chain joins TRBV5-5 to TRBJ2-2; D is unclear. V lost 2 bases and J lost 6, with 17 bases in between. The CDR3 sequence is 16 residues long. Looked up from germline, CDR1 is SGHKS and CDR2 is YYEKEE (reference sequence). The CDR3 sequence is CASSLTLGAYAGELFF. The CDR3 nucleotides read TGTGCCAGCAGCTTAACCCTCGGTGCGTACGCCGGGGAGCTGTTTTTT. Combining the CDR3 with reference TRBV5-5 and TRBJ2-2 gives the whole variable domain DAGVTQSPTHLIKTRGQQVTLRCSPISGHKSVSWYQQVLGQGPQFIFQYYEKEERGRGNFPDRFSARQFPNYSSELNVNALLLGDSALYLCASSLTLGAYAGELFFGEGSRLTVL.

The rearrangement uses TRBV20-1 and TRBJ2-1; TRBD2 aligns across 7 bases. The J call may be mistaken, given a closer DNA end match to TRBJ2-7. This CDR3 comprises 14 residues. From germline, CDR1 is DFQATT and CDR2 SNEGSKA (reference sequence). CDR3 in amino acids: CSASSGRWYNEQYF. The CDR3 bases are TGCAGTGCTAGCTCCGGGAGGTGGTACAATGAGCAGTACTTC.

This clonotype showed up just a few times. A junction end diverges from the germline sequence, so it may reflect a read error. The chain uses TRBV2 and TRBJ1-1; D gene ambiguous. The CDR3 covers 13 residues. Germline CDR1 reads SNHLY; CDR2 reads FYNNEI. Here the CDR3 DNA reads TGTGCCAGCAGCGTCATACAGAACACTGAGGCTTTCTTT. Translated, it gives CASSVIQNTEAFF.

The V call is TRBV2, the J call TRBJ2-7; the D gene is possibly TRBD2 (6 bases). V gave up 1 base and J gave up 1 base, with 8 bases separating them. Germline V gives CDR1 SNHLY, CDR2 FYNNEI. This CDR3 has 14 amino acids. For the CDR3, the DNA is TGTGCCAGCAGTGAAGAGCGGGTGTCCTACGAGCAGTACTTC. It yields the protein CASSEERVSYEQYF.